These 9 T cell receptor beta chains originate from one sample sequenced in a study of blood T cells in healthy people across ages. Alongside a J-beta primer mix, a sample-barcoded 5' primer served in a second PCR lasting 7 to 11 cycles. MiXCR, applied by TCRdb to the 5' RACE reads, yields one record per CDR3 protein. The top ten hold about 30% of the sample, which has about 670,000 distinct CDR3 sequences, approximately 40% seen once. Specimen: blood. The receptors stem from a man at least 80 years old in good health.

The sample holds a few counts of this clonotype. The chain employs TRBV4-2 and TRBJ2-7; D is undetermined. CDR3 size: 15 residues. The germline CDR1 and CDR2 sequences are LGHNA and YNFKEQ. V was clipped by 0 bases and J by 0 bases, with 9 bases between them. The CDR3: CASSQEIRSSYEQYF. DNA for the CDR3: TGTGCCAGCAGCCAAGAGATACGGAGCTCCTACGAGCAGTACTTC.

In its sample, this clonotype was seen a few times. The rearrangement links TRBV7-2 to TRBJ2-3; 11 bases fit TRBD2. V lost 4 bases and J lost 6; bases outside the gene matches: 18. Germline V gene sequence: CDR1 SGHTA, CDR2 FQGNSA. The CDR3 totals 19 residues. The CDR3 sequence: CASSSLRGDLAGGPDTQYF. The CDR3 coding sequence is TGTGCCAGCAGCTCGCTGCGGGGCGATTTAGCGGGAGGGCCGGATACGCAGTATTTT. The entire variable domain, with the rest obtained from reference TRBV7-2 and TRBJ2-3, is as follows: GAGVSQSPSNKVTEKGKDVELRCDPISGHTALYWYRQSLGQGLEFLIYFQGNSAPDKSGLPSDRFSAERTGGSVSTLTIQRTQQEDSAVYLCASSSLRGDLAGGPDTQYFGPGTRLTVL.

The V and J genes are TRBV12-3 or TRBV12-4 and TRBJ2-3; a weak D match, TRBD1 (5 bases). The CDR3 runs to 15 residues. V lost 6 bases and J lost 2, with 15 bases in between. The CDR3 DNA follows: TGTGCCAGCAGCAGACAGCCTATGGACACAGATACGCAGTATTTT. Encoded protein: CASSRQPMDTDTQYF.

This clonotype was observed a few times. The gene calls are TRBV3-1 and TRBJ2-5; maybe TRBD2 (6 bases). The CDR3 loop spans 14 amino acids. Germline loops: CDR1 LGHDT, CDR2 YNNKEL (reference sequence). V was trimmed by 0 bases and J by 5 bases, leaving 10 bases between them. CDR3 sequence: CASSQDAGRETQYF. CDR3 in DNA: TGTGCCAGCAGCCAAGATGCGGGGCGCGAGACCCAGTACTTC.

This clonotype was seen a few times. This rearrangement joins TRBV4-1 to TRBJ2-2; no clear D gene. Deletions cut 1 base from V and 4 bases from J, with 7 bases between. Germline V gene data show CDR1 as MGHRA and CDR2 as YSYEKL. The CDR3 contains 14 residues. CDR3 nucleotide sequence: TGCGCCAGCAGCCAAGTCTACAGCACCGGGGAGCTGTTTTTT. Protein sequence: CASSQVYSTGELFF.

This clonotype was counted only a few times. The CDR3 region has the DNA TGTGCCAGTGAACAGGGTAGCTTGGAGACCCAGTACTTC. As protein: CASEQGSLETQYF. The rearrangement links TRBV2 to TRBJ2-7; D perhaps matches TRBD1 (6 bases). The J call may be in error: the DNA end matches TRBJ2-5 better. The germline gives CDR1 SNHLY, CDR2 FYNNEI. CDR3 length: 13 amino acids.

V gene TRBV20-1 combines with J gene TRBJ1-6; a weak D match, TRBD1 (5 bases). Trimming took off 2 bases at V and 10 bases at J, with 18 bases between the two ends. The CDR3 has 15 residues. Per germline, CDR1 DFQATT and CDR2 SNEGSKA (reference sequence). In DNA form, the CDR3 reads TGCAGTGCTAGAAAGGACGGTCTCTCAGGGTCACCCCTCCACTTT. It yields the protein CSARKDGLSGSPLHF.

CDR3 loop: CASSPSGTRDSYEQYF. The CDR3 coding sequence is TGTGCCAGCTCACCATCCGGGACTAGGGATTCCTACGAGCAGTACTTC. The chain has TRBV18 and TRBJ2-5, with TRBD2 matching over 8 bases. The assigned J gene may be wrong: the sequence end matches TRBJ2-7 better. CDR1 and CDR2 (germline): KGHSH, LQKENI. This CDR3 comprises 16 residues.

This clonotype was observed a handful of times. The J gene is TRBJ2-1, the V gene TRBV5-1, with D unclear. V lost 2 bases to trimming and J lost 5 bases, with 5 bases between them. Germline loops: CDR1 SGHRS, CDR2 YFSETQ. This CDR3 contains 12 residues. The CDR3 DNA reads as TGCGCCAGCAGCTTTGAGAACAATGAGCAGTTCTTC. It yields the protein CASSFENNEQFF.